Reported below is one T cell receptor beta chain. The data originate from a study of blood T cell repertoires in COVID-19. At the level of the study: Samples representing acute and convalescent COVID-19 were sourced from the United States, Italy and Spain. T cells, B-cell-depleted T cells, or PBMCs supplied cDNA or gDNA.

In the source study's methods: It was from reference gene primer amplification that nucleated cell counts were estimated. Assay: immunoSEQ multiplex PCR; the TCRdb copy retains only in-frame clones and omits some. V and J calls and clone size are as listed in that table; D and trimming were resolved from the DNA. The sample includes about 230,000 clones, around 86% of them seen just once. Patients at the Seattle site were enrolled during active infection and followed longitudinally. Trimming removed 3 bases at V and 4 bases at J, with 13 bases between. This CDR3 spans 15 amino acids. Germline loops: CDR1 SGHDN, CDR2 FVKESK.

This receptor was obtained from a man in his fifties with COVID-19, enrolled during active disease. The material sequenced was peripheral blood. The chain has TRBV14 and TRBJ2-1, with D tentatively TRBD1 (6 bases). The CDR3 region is CASSQTGLSYNEQFF. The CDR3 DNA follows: TGTGCCAGCAGCCAGACAGGATTATCGTACAATGAGCAGTTCTTC. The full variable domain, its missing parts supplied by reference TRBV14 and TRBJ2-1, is EAGVTQFPSHSVIEKGQTVTLRCDPISGHDNLYWYRRVMGKEIKFLLHFVKESKQDESGMPNNRFLAERTGGTYSTLKVQPAELEDSGVYFCASSQTGLSYNEQFFGPGTRLTVL.